Detailed here is one T cell receptor (beta chain). The CDR3 has 15 amino acids. Germline lookup yields CDR1 SGHRS and CDR2 YFSETQ. Trimming removed 0 bases from V and 4 bases from J; junction bases left unmatched: 3. This sample stems from a study of blood T cell repertoires in COVID-19. Study overall: T cells, B-cell-depleted T cells, or PBMCs supplied cDNA or gDNA.

Those enrolled, adults aged roughly 18 to 89 years, came from some 25 US areas. As handled by the study authors: Reference gene primers were amplified, and this amplification served to estimate nucleated cell counts. The table came from immunoSEQ multiplex PCR; TCRdb's copy has only in-frame clones and leaves some out. That table supplies the V and J calls and clone size; D and trimming were determined from the DNA. The table has approximately 400,000 clones, around 87% seen once. The chain has TRBV5-1 and TRBJ2-2, with 7 bases fitting TRBD2. Specimen: PBMCs or T cells enriched from blood (not recorded which). The sequence was obtained from a young man who had recovered from COVID-19. CDR3 in DNA: TGCGCCAGCAGCTTGGACACGGGAGGCACCGGGGAGCTGTTTTTT. Translating it yields CASSLDTGGTGELFF.